This T cell receptor beta chain was captured in a study of blood T cell repertoires in COVID-19. Background on the study: COVID-19 samples collected from the United States, Italy and Spain covered acute and convalescent phases.

The CDR3 spans 15 residues. The V and J ends lost 2 bases and 2 bases respectively, with 10 bases between them. Germline CDR1 and CDR2: MNHEY and SVGAGI. Profiling relied on immunoSEQ multiplex PCR, and the TCRdb table lists in-frame clones only, not all of them. There are 85,000 or so clones in the sample; around 81% occur only once, and approximately 44% lies in the top ten. The clonotype comes from an elderly man with acute or convalescent COVID-19. The V and J genes are TRBV6-5 and TRBJ2-1, with D possibly being TRBD2 (5 bases). Sequencing was carried out using peripheral blood. DNA for the CDR3: TGTGCCAGCAGTTACGGCGGGCAGGCCTACAATGAGCAGTTCTTC. Amino acids: CASSYGGQAYNEQFF.